This is a list of T cell receptor beta chains from one sample in a study of T cell responses to AZD1222 COVID-19 vaccine. Here immunoSEQ multiplex PCR was the method, and the copy in TCRdb shows in-frame clones only, minus some. The table has tens of thousands of clones, around 91% seen once. The starting material was peripheral blood, obtained on day 0 of MenACWY control vaccination. The receptors were sampled from an adult in good health. The CDR3 runs from the conserved cysteine through the conserved F or W. D genes are given only for firm matches. Rows may omit the clone size; those that give it use once, few, many or a size class.

v_call	j_call	cdr3_length	clone_size	d_call	cdr3_nt	cdr3_aa
TRBV25-1	TRBJ1-4	16	-	TRBD1	TGTGCCAGCAGTGAATACCAGGGGGCGTCGGATGAAAAACTGTTTTTT	CASSEYQGASDEKLFF
TRBV10-1	TRBJ2-2	14	-	-	TGCGCCAGCAGGGACAGATCGAACACCGGGGAGCTGTTTTTT	CASRDRSNTGELFF
TRBV3-1/TRBV3-2	TRBJ2-3	16	-	-	TGTGCCAGCAGCCAAGAGGTCCGGGGGGCTGCAGATACGCAGTATTTT	CASSQEVRGAADTQYF
TRBV7-9	TRBJ1-1	14	-	-	TGTGCCAGCAGCGCCGACAAGCAGAACACTGAAGCTTTCTTT	CASSADKQNTEAFF
TRBV20-1	TRBJ1-2	10	-	TRBD1	TGCGGAAGGACAGGGGATGGCTACACCTTC	CGRTGDGYTF
TRBV12-5	TRBJ2-7	18	once	TRBD2	TGTGCTAGTGGTTTGGGGGAGATTAGCGGGAGTCCCACCTACGAGCAGTACTTC	CASGLGEISGSPTYEQYF
TRBV10-3	TRBJ1-5	14	-	-	TGTGCCATCAGTGATGGGGGGGCGGTTCAGCCCCAGCATTTT	CAISDGGAVQPQHF
TRBV4-2	TRBJ2-7	16	-	TRBD1	TGTGCCAGCAGTCCCGACCTGACAGGGGGCTCCTACGAGCAGTACTTC	CASSPDLTGGSYEQYF
TRBV5-1	TRBJ2-4	19	-	-	TGCGCCAGCAGCTCCCTCGGCCCGGGGGCTCCAGTTCGGGCAAACATTCAGTACTTC	CASSSLGPGAPVRANIQYF
TRBV9	TRBJ1-1	15	-	-	TGTGCCAGCAGCCAAAGAGAACGGGGGGCTGTTGAAGCTTTCTTT	CASSQRERGAVEAFF
TRBV5-1	TRBJ1-2	13	-	-	TGCGCCAGCAGCGTAACAGGGTCCCATGGCTACACCTTC	CASSVTGSHGYTF
TRBV2	TRBJ1-4	16	-	-	TGTGCCAGCAGCGTCTCGGGGGGGACGAGATATGAAAAACTGTTTTTT	CASSVSGGTRYEKLFF
TRBV6-5	TRBJ2-5	13	-	-	TGTGCCAGCAGCCGGCCTAAGGTAGAGACCCAGTACTTC	CASSRPKVETQYF
TRBV9	TRBJ2-1	18	-	TRBD2	TGTGCCAGCAGCGCACTAGCGGGAGGCTCTATATCCTACAATGAGCAGTTCTTC	CASSALAGGSISYNEQFF
TRBV5-4	TRBJ2-1	14	-	-	TGTGCCAGCAGCTTTGGGGGTGACTACAATGAGCAGTTCTTC	CASSFGGDYNEQFF
TRBV5-1	TRBJ2-7	15	once	-	TGCGCCAGCAGCTTGCGCGGGACCCATTCCTACGAGCAGTACTTC	CASSLRGTHSYEQYF
TRBV5-8	TRBJ1-1	12	once	-	TGTGCCAGCAGTCTTTTGGGGTATGAAGCTTTCTTT	CASSLLGYEAFF
TRBV18	TRBJ2-7	13	-	-	TGTGCCAGCTCAAACCCCTCCTCCTACGAGCAGTACTTC	CASSNPSSYEQYF
TRBV7-9	TRBJ1-5	13	-	-	TGTGCCAGCAGCTTTTCAGGGGATCAGCCCCAGCATTTT	CASSFSGDQPQHF
TRBV10-3	TRBJ1-1	13	-	-	TGTGCCATCAGTTTAGAGGAGAACACTGAAGCTTTCTTT	CAISLEENTEAFF
TRBV5-6	TRBJ2-3	16	-	TRBD2	TGTGCCAGCACGGTTAGGGTTCCGGGACTAGAGGTTACGCAGTATTTT	CASTVRVPGLEVTQYF
TRBV9	TRBJ1-3	18	few	-	TGTGCCAGCAGCGTAGGGGTTCCGGGACTAGCGGACGGAAACACCATATATTTT	CASSVGVPGLADGNTIYF
TRBV5-8	TRBJ2-7	12	-	-	TGTGCCAGCAGCGGAACAGGGTACGAGCAGTACTTC	CASSGTGYEQYF
TRBV27	TRBJ2-1	14	once	-	TGTGCCAGCAGTGTGCTAGGCCCTACAAATGAGCAGTTCTTC	CASSVLGPTNEQFF
TRBV3-1/TRBV3-2	TRBJ2-7	14	-	TRBD1	TGTGCCAGCAGCCAAGGGGACAGGGCCTTCGAGCAGTACTTC	CASSQGDRAFEQYF
TRBV19	TRBJ1-5	16	-	TRBD1	TGTGCCAGTAGTACCGTTACAGGGGGCTTCGATCAGCCCCAGCATTTT	CASSTVTGGFDQPQHF
TRBV6-5	TRBJ1-6	15	-	-	TGTGCCAGCAGGGGGAGGGGTGCCTATAATTCACCCCTCCACTTT	CASRGRGAYNSPLHF
TRBV18	TRBJ1-5	15	-	-	TGTGCCAGCTCACCAGGACCTAGTAGCAATCAGCCCCAGCATTTT	CASSPGPSSNQPQHF
TRBV5-1	TRBJ2-7	12	-	-	TGCGCCAGCAGCTTGTGGGGGGACGAGCAGTACTTC	CASSLWGDEQYF
TRBV5-4	TRBJ2-1	16	-	TRBD1	TGTGCCAGCAGCGACGGGGACAGGGGGCGGTCGAATGAGCAGTTCTTC	CASSDGDRGRSNEQFF